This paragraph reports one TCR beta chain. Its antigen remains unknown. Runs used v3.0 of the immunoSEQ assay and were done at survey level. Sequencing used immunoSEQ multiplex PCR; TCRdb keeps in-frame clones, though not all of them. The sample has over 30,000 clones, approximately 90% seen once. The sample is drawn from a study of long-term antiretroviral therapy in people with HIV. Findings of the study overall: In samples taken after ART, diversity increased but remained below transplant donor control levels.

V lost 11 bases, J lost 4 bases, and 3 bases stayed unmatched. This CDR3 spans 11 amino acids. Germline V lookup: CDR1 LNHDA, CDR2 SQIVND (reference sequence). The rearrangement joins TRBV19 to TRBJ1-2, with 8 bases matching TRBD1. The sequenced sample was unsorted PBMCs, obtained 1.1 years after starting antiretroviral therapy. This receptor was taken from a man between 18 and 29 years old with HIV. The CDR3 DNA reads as TGTGCCTCGGGACAGGTCTATGGCTACACCTTC. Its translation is CASGQVYGYTF. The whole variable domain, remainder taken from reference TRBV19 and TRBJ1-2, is DGGITQSPKYLFRKEGQNVTLSCEQNLNHDAMYWYRQDPGQGLRLIYYSQIVNDFQKGDIAEGYSVSREKKESFPLTVTSAQKNPTAFYLCASGQVYGYTFGSGTRLTVV.